This TCR beta chain appears in the sequencing data of a study of human T cells and chemical hapten exposure. Total RNA was isolated from whole blood that had not been fractionated. One entry per CDR3 protein, called by TCRdb with MiXCR from the 5' RACE reads. Of 150,000 or so distinct CDR3 sequences detected, around 4% appear once; the ten largest clones hold over 1.1%. Germline assignment: CDR1 SGHTA and CDR2 FQGNSA. This CDR3 contains 15 residues. J gave up 9 bases and V 1 base, and 6 bases lay outside the gene matches. Ten or more counts support this clonotype. The sequence was obtained from a female donor in good health. The rearrangement joins TRBV7-2 to TRBJ2-1; TRBD1 matches 10 bases. DNA of the CDR3: TGTGCCAGCAGCTTAGTTGGGACAGGGGATCTTGAGCAGTTCTTC. Protein product: CASSLVGTGDLEQFF.